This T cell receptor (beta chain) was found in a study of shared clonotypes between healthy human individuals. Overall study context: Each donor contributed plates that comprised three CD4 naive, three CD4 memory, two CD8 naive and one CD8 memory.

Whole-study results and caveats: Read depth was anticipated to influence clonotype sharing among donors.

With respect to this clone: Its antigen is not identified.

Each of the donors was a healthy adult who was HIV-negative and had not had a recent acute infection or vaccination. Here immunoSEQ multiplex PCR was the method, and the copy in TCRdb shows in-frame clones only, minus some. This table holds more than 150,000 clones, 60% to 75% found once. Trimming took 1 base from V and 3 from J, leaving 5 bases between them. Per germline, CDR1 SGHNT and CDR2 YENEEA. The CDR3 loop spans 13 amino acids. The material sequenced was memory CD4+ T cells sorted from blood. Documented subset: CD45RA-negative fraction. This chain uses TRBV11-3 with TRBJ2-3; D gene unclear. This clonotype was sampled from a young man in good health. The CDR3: CASSLGPTDTQYF. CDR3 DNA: TGTGCCAGCAGCTTAGGCCCGACAGATACGCAGTATTTT.